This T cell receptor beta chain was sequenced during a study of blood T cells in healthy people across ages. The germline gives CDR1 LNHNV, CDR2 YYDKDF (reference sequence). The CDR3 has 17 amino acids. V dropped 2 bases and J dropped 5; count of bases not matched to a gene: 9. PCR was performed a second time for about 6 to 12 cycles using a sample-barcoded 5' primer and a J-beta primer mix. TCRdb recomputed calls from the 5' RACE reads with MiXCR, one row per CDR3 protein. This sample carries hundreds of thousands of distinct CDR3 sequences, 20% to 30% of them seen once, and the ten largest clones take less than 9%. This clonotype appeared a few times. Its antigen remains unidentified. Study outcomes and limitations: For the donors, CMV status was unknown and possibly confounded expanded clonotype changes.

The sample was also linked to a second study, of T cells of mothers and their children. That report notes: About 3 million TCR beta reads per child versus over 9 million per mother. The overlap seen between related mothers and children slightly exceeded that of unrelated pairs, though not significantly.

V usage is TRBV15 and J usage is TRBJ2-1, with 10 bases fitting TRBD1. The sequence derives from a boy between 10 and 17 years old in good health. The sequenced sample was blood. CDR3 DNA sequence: TGTGCCACCAGCAGATTAATAACGGGACAGGGGAACAATGAGCAGTTCTTC. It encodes CATSRLITGQGNNEQFF. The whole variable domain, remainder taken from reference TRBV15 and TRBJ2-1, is DAMVIQNPRYQVTQFGKPVTLSCSQTLNHNVMYWYQQKSSQAPKLLFHYYDKDFNNEADTPDNFQSRRPNTSFCFLDIRSPGLGDTAMYLCATSRLITGQGNNEQFFGPGTRLTVL.